This TCR beta chain derives from a study of technical replicates of blood from a handful of donors. This CDR3 contains 20 residues. J gave up 0 bases and V 3 bases, and 9 bases lay outside the gene matches. The germline V gene encodes CDR1 LNHDA and CDR2 SQIVND (reference sequence). The repertoire was sequenced with immunoSEQ multiplex PCR; TCRdb's copy has only in-frame clones and lacks some. The sample has 11,000 to 15,000 clones, 80% to 85% seen once. This chain connects TRBV19 to TRBJ2-2; 14 bases match TRBD2. The sample consisted of PBMCs. This clonotype originated in a human donor in good health. The CDR3 DNA reads TGTGCCAGTAGTATCGGACTAGCGGGAGGTTCTATCGCGAACACCGGGGAGCTGTTTTTT. It encodes CASSIGLAGGSIANTGELFF.